This TCR beta chain is from a study of blood T cells in healthy people across ages. Next came a second PCR, run for about 7 to 12 cycles, which used a sample-barcoded 5' primer along with a J-beta primer mix. MiXCR, applied by TCRdb to the 5' RACE reads, yields one record per CDR3 protein. In the table there are approximately 780,000 distinct CDR3 sequences, roughly 25% of which are singletons. The CDR3 loop spans 15 amino acids. J gave up 5 bases and V 3 bases, and 7 bases lay outside the gene matches. This clonotype was recorded only once. These data are also associated with another study on T cells of mothers and their children.

The rearrangement uses TRBV12-3 or TRBV12-4 and TRBJ1-2; 9 bases are a match to TRBD1. Sequences were obtained from blood. This clonotype was obtained from a boy aged 5-17 years in good health. For the CDR3, the DNA is TGTGCCAGCAGTTTCGACCTGACAGGGGGATATGGCTACACCTTC. Its translation is CASSFDLTGGYGYTF.